The rows below give T cell receptor beta chains drawn from one sample of a study of blood T cell repertoires in COVID-19. Sequencing used immunoSEQ multiplex PCR; TCRdb keeps in-frame clones, though not all of them. This sample yields over 50,000 clones, of which around 73% are seen a single time; less than 25% belongs to the top ten. Sequencing was carried out using peripheral blood. Source of these receptors: a man at least 80 years old with active or convalescent COVID-19. CDR3s include the opening cysteine and the closing phenylalanine or tryptophan. The D gene is left open where the match is weak. Not all rows give a size; the values are once, few, many and, for expanded clones, a class.

CDR3: CASSRTGSGGNTIYF
DNA: TGTGCCAGCAGTCGGACAGGGAGCGGAGGGAACACCATATATTTT
J: TRBJ1-3
D: TRBD1
V: TRBV27
size: .

CDR3: CASSLSSGANVLTF
DNA: TGTGCCAGCAGCCTATCGTCTGGGGCCAACGTCCTGACTTTC
J: TRBJ2-6
D: .
V: TRBV27
size: once

CDR3: CASSPGSPMRLNTQYF
DNA: TGTGCCAGCAGCCCCGGATCCCCCATGAGACTGAATACGCAGTATTTT
J: TRBJ2-3
D: .
V: TRBV2
size: .

CDR3: CASRGQNTEAFF
DNA: TGTGCCAGCAGGGGACAGAACACTGAAGCTTTCTTT
J: TRBJ1-1
D: .
V: TRBV7-9
size: .

CDR3: CATSGGSGYTF
DNA: TGTGCCACCAGTGGAGGATCTGGCTACACCTTC
J: TRBJ1-2
D: .
V: TRBV24-1
size: .

CDR3: CASSIQGGTEAFF
DNA: TGTGCCAGCAGCATCCAGGGGGGCACTGAAGCTTTCTTT
J: TRBJ1-1
D: TRBD1
V: TRBV6-2/TRBV6-3
size: .

CDR3: CASSGQGASLFPLDSPLHF
DNA: TGTGCCAGCAGTGGACAGGGGGCCTCTCTGTTCCCCCTCGATTCACCCCTCCACTTT
J: TRBJ1-6
D: TRBD1
V: TRBV6-1
size: .

CDR3: CASRLRDRGTDTQYF
DNA: TGTGCCAGCAGACTCCGGGACAGGGGAACAGATACGCAGTATTTT
J: TRBJ2-3
D: TRBD1
V: TRBV6-5
size: .

CDR3: CASSSGGLYDNEQFF
DNA: TGCGCCAGCAGCTCCGGGGGACTATATGATAATGAGCAGTTCTTC
J: TRBJ2-1
D: TRBD2
V: TRBV5-1
size: few

CDR3: CASSQGQGTGELFF
DNA: TGTGCCAGCAGCCAGGGACAGGGGACCGGGGAGCTGTTTTTT
J: TRBJ2-2
D: TRBD1
V: TRBV7-3
size: few

CDR3: CASSRPGHSYGYTF
DNA: TGTGCCAGCAGTCGACCGGGACACAGCTATGGCTACACCTTC
J: TRBJ1-2
D: .
V: TRBV28
size: .

CDR3: CASSLDGGAFYEQYF
DNA: TGTGCCAGCAGCTTGGATGGGGGGGCTTTTTACGAGCAGTACTTC
J: TRBJ2-7
D: .
V: TRBV5-5
size: .

CDR3: CASQGATQETQYF
DNA: TGTGCCAGCCAGGGGGCAACCCAAGAGACCCAGTACTTC
J: TRBJ2-5
D: TRBD1
V: TRBV6-6
size: .

CDR3: CSAQANYGYTF
DNA: TGCAGTGCCCAGGCTAACTATGGCTACACCTTC
J: TRBJ1-2
D: .
V: TRBV20-1
size: .

CDR3: CASSYRGAEAFF
DNA: TGTGCCAGCAGTTACCGGGGGGCTGAAGCTTTCTTT
J: TRBJ1-1
D: .
V: TRBV6-5
size: .

CDR3: CASSTGTGQTSYNEQFF
DNA: TGTGCCAGTAGTACCGGGACAGGGCAGACCTCCTACAATGAGCAGTTCTTC
J: TRBJ2-1
D: TRBD1
V: TRBV19
size: .

CDR3: CASSLARDQRWTDTQYF
DNA: TGTGCCAGCAGCTTGGCGAGGGATCAAAGATGGACAGATACGCAGTATTTT
J: TRBJ2-3
D: .
V: TRBV5-5
size: .

CDR3: CASSLGDRRSYEQYF
DNA: TGCGCCAGCAGCTTGGGGGACAGGCGCTCCTACGAGCAGTACTTC
J: TRBJ2-7
D: TRBD1
V: TRBV5-1
size: .

CDR3: CASSPRGLVTSTDTQYF
DNA: TGTGCCAGCAGCCCACGGGGTCTTGTTACCAGCACAGATACGCAGTATTTT
J: TRBJ2-3
D: .
V: TRBV13
size: .

CDR3: CASSYRTSSPLHF
DNA: TGTGCCAGCAGTTACAGAACGAGTTCACCCCTCCACTTT
J: TRBJ1-6
D: .
V: TRBV6-5
size: .

CDR3: CASSKAGGPQGQYF
DNA: TGTGCCAGTAGTAAAGCAGGGGGACCCCAAGGGCAGTACTTC
J: TRBJ2-7
D: TRBD1
V: TRBV19
size: many

CDR3: CASSGPGQGREQYF
DNA: TGTGCCAGCAGCGGACCGGGACAGGGGCGCGAGCAGTACTTC
J: TRBJ2-7
D: TRBD1
V: TRBV9
size: .

CDR3: CASSSVEEDSYNEQFF
DNA: TGTGCCAGCAGTTCAGTCGAGGAGGACTCCTACAATGAGCAGTTCTTC
J: TRBJ2-1
D: .
V: TRBV28
size: .

CDR3: CASSQAGGEAEKLFF
DNA: TGTGCCAGCAGCCAAGCAGGGGGAGAGGCTGAAAAACTGTTTTTT
J: TRBJ1-4
D: TRBD1
V: TRBV3-1/TRBV3-2
size: .

CDR3: CASSIDLVIGEQYF
DNA: TGTGCCAGTAGTATAGATCTAGTAATTGGCGAGCAGTACTTC
J: TRBJ2-7
D: .
V: TRBV19
size: .

CDR3: CASSLQDGSRPDTQYF
DNA: TGTGCCAGCAGCCTCCAGGACGGGAGCCGTCCAGATACGCAGTATTTT
J: TRBJ2-3
D: .
V: TRBV9
size: .

CDR3: CASSARQGYTEAFF
DNA: TGTGCCAGTAGTGCCCGACAGGGGTACACTGAAGCTTTCTTT
J: TRBJ1-1
D: TRBD1
V: TRBV19
size: .

CDR3: CAWSVQGAVGKFF
DNA: TGTGCCTGGAGTGTTCAGGGGGCGGTCGGGAAGTTCTTC
J: TRBJ2-1
D: TRBD1
V: TRBV30
size: .

CDR3: CAREREAQKSTDTQYF
DNA: TGTGCCAGGGAGCGGGAGGCCCAAAAAAGCACAGATACGCAGTATTTT
J: TRBJ2-3
D: TRBD2
V: TRBV25-1
size: .

CDR3: CASSQDLSQGAYNEQFF
DNA: TGTGCCAGCAGCCAAGATCTATCACAGGGGGCCTACAATGAGCAGTTCTTC
J: TRBJ2-1
D: TRBD1
V: TRBV3-1/TRBV3-2
size: .

CDR3: CASSRTDAANYGYTF
DNA: TGTGCCAGTAGTCGAACCGACGCGGCTAACTATGGCTACACCTTC
J: TRBJ1-2
D: .
V: TRBV19
size: .

CDR3: CASSLGAGSNYGYTF
DNA: TGTGCCAGCAGCTTAGGGGCAGGTTCTAACTATGGCTACACCTTC
J: TRBJ1-2
D: .
V: TRBV7-8
size: .

CDR3: CASSKETGYNSPLHF
DNA: TGTGCCAGCAGCAAAGAGACAGGCTATAATTCACCCCTCCACTTT
J: TRBJ1-6
D: .
V: TRBV11-3
size: .

CDR3: CATQSTADNEQFF
DNA: TGTGCCACCCAGTCCACAGCGGACAATGAGCAGTTCTTC
J: TRBJ2-1
D: .
V: TRBV24-1
size: .

CDR3: CAWSKDRDQETQYF
DNA: TGTGCCTGGAGTAAAGACAGGGATCAAGAGACCCAGTACTTC
J: TRBJ2-5
D: TRBD1
V: TRBV30
size: .

CDR3: CASSEFVDAGMNEQYF
DNA: TGCGCCAGCAGTGAGTTCGTGGACGCGGGGATGAACGAGCAGTACTTC
J: TRBJ2-7
D: .
V: TRBV10-1
size: .

CDR3: CASSQVGTGNEKLFF
DNA: TGCGCCAGCAGCCAAGTAGGGACAGGGAATGAAAAACTGTTTTTT
J: TRBJ1-4
D: TRBD1
V: TRBV4-3
size: .

CDR3: CASSLSLAGGREQFF
DNA: TGTGCCAGCAGCTTGAGTCTAGCGGGAGGGCGGGAGCAGTTCTTC
J: TRBJ2-1
D: TRBD2
V: TRBV5-4
size: .

CDR3: CASSRSSSETETQYF
DNA: TGTGCCAGCTCACGGAGTAGCTCCGAAACGGAGACCCAGTACTTC
J: TRBJ2-5
D: .
V: TRBV18
size: .

CDR3: CASSGRLAGELVGYNEQFF
DNA: TGTGCCAGCAGCGGACGACTAGCGGGAGAGCTCGTGGGTTACAATGAGCAGTTCTTC
J: TRBJ2-1
D: TRBD2
V: TRBV11-2
size: few

CDR3: CASSLGAGGGYNEQFF
DNA: TGTGCCAGCAGCTTAGGCGCAGGGGGCGGTTACAATGAGCAGTTCTTC
J: TRBJ2-1
D: TRBD1
V: TRBV7-8
size: .

CDR3: CASSVLAMEQFF
DNA: TGTGCCAGCAGTGTCCTAGCGATGGAGCAGTTCTTC
J: TRBJ2-1
D: .
V: TRBV2
size: .

CDR3: CASSYTQGATEAFF
DNA: TGTGCCAGCAGTTACACTCAGGGTGCCACTGAAGCTTTCTTT
J: TRBJ1-1
D: .
V: TRBV6-2/TRBV6-3
size: .

CDR3: CASSFGTGLSTEAFF
DNA: TGTGCCAGCAGTTTCGGGACAGGCCTGAGTACTGAAGCTTTCTTT
J: TRBJ1-1
D: TRBD1
V: TRBV27
size: .

CDR3: CAISEPTGTSGKFSYEQYF
DNA: TGTGCCATCAGTGAGCCGACAGGGACTAGCGGGAAATTTTCCTACGAGCAGTACTTC
J: TRBJ2-7
D: TRBD2
V: TRBV10-3
size: .

CDR3: CASSLGATGTVHSYEQYF
DNA: TGTGCCAGCAGCTTAGGAGCGACCGGGACAGTTCACTCCTACGAGCAGTACTTC
J: TRBJ2-7
D: TRBD1
V: TRBV7-9
size: few

CDR3: CASSPGETGERGNTIYF
DNA: TGTGCCAGCAGTCCAGGAGAGACAGGGGAAAGAGGAAACACCATATATTTT
J: TRBJ1-3
D: TRBD1
V: TRBV6-2/TRBV6-3
size: few

CDR3: CASSGQGRHTDTQYF
DNA: TGCGCCAGCAGTGGACAGGGGCGTCACACAGATACGCAGTATTTT
J: TRBJ2-3
D: TRBD1
V: TRBV10-1
size: .

CDR3: CASSVGLAGSYEQYF
DNA: TGTGCCAGCAGCGTAGGACTAGCGGGTAGCTACGAGCAGTACTTC
J: TRBJ2-7
D: TRBD2
V: TRBV9
size: .

CDR3: CASSSTLTGYEQYF
DNA: TGTGCCAGCAGTTCAACGCTAACGGGGTACGAGCAGTACTTC
J: TRBJ2-7
D: .
V: TRBV7-9
size: few

CDR3: CSASPSSTDTQYF
DNA: TGCAGTGCTAGTCCGAGCAGCACAGATACGCAGTATTTT
J: TRBJ2-3
D: .
V: TRBV20-1
size: many

CDR3: CATSVPGHRNNEQFF
DNA: TGTGCCACCAGCGTACCGGGACATCGAAACAATGAGCAGTTCTTC
J: TRBJ2-1
D: .
V: TRBV15
size: .

CDR3: CASSPPTAGVAKNIQYF
DNA: TGTGCCAGCAGCCCCCCTACGGCGGGAGTAGCCAAAAACATTCAGTACTTC
J: TRBJ2-4
D: TRBD2
V: TRBV3-1/TRBV3-2
size: few

CDR3: CATSPWAGAQETQYF
DNA: TGTGCCACCTCCCCCTGGGCGGGGGCCCAAGAGACCCAGTACTTC
J: TRBJ2-5
D: .
V: TRBV5-4
size: once

CDR3: CASSIILTRSSADTGELFF
DNA: TGTGCCAGTAGTATCATCCTAACCCGGTCTAGTGCGGACACCGGGGAGCTGTTTTTT
J: TRBJ2-2
D: .
V: TRBV19
size: once

CDR3: CASSQAQRRNQKYGYTF
DNA: TGCGCCAGCAGTCAAGCCCAGAGGAGGAATCAGAAATATGGCTACACCTTC
J: TRBJ1-2
D: .
V: TRBV23-1
size: .

CDR3: CASSFDRVDEQFF
DNA: TGTGCCAGCAGTTTCGATAGAGTCGATGAGCAGTTCTTC
J: TRBJ2-1
D: .
V: TRBV12-3/TRBV12-4
size: .

CDR3: CASSAGTSGGLGETQYF
DNA: TGTGCCAGCAGCGCCGGGACTAGCGGGGGGCTTGGGGAGACCCAGTACTTC
J: TRBJ2-5
D: TRBD2
V: TRBV9
size: .